These 29 T cell receptor beta chains were all obtained from the same sample, sequenced in a study of cytomegalovirus exposure and HLA in healthy donors. A multiplex PCR was run with 60 Vbeta primers and 13 Jbeta primers. Measured with immunoSEQ multiplex PCR; TCRdb has only the in-frame clones, and not every one. The data show about 98,000 clones, with about three quarters seen just once and over 15% held by the top ten. Sequenced sample: PBMCs. The receptors derive from a man aged 55 to 70 in good health and CMV-seropositive.

The V call is TRBV9, the J call TRBJ1-2; D not certain. This CDR3 is built from 15 residues. CDR1 SGDLS and CDR2 YYNGEE come from the germline V gene. V was trimmed by 2 bases and J by 4 bases, leaving 15 bases between them. The CDR3 sequence is CASSVGSLAGYGYTF. The CDR3 DNA follows: TGTGCCAGCAGCGTGGGGTCCCTGGCGGGCTATGGCTACACCTTC. The complete variable domain, with remaining parts taken from reference TRBV9 and TRBJ1-2, reads DSGVTQTPKHLITATGQRVTLRCSPRSGDLSVYWYQQSLDQGLQFLIQYYNGEERAKGNILERFSAQQFPDLHSELNLSSLELGDSALYFCASSVGSLAGYGYTFGSGTRLTVV.

The genes are TRBV29-1 and TRBJ1-2; TRBD1 might be the D (5 bases). Germline V gene data show CDR1 as SQVTM and CDR2 as ANQGSEA. Deletions cut 7 bases from V and 2 bases from J, with 14 bases between. The CDR3 runs 13 residues. The CDR3 DNA sequence: TGCAGCGCCCCCAATGCAGGGAACTATGGCTACACCTTC. Its protein product is CSAPNAGNYGYTF.

V is TRBV6-5 and J is TRBJ1-2; D uncertain. Germline CDR1 reads MNHEY; CDR2 reads SVGAGI. V was pared by 2 bases and J by 0 bases, with 10 bases between. The CDR3 extends over 15 amino acids. CDR3 residues: CASSYGGRTNYGYTF. CDR3 nucleotides: TGTGCCAGCAGTTACGGAGGGCGGACTAACTATGGCTACACCTTC.

This chain joins TRBV9 and TRBJ2-4; 9 bases fit TRBD1. The CDR3 runs 13 residues. The germline V gene has CDR1 SGDLS and CDR2 YYNGEE. V shed 4 bases and J 11 bases; nucleotides not matched to a gene: 7. The CDR3 bases are TGTGCCAGCAGCCCCCGACAGGGGGAATTTCAGTACTTC. It translates to CASSPRQGEFQYF.

V usage is TRBV5-1 and J usage is TRBJ2-2; maybe TRBD2 (5 bases). The CDR3 length is 16 residues. Germline V gene sequence: CDR1 SGHRS, CDR2 YFSETQ. The germline V and J ends were trimmed by 0 bases and 1 base, with 10 bases remaining between them. CDR3 loop: CASSLGRTLNTGELFF. In DNA, the CDR3 is TGCGCCAGCAGCTTGGGGCGGACTCTGAACACCGGGGAGCTGTTTTTT. The full variable domain, its missing parts supplied by reference TRBV5-1 and TRBJ2-2, is KAGVTQTPRYLIKTRGQQVTLSCSPISGHRSVSWYQQTPGQGLQFLFEYFSETQRNKGNFPGRFSGRQFSNSRSEMNVSTLELGDSALYLCASSLGRTLNTGELFFGEGSRLTVL.

This chain links TRBV30 with TRBJ1-6; no clear D gene. CDR3 length: 12 residues. Germline values: CDR1 GTSNPN, CDR2 SVGIG (reference sequence). V gave up 2 bases and J gave up 6 bases, with 5 bases separating them. In DNA form, the CDR3 reads TGTGCCTGGAGTCCTCTTAATTCACCCCTCCACTTT. Protein sequence: CAWSPLNSPLHF.

The J gene is TRBJ2-1, the V gene TRBV18, with D perhaps TRBD1 (5 bases). Trimming took off 4 bases at V and 10 bases at J, with 17 bases between the two ends. The CDR3 sequence is 14 residues long. Germline CDR1 and CDR2: KGHSH and LQKENI. The DNA of the CDR3 is TGTGCCAGCTCACTTGGGCCTCAGGGTCGAGAGCAGTTCTTC. It is translated as CASSLGPQGREQFF.

The chain combines TRBV11-2 with TRBJ2-7, with no clear D. CDR1 and CDR2 (germline): SGHAT, FQNNGV. This CDR3 has 15 residues. Trimming stripped 5 bases from V and 0 bases from J, with 14 bases between. DNA for the CDR3: TGTGCCAGCAGCCCCCAAGCGCTGAGCTCCTACGAGCAGTACTTC. This translates into CASSPQALSSYEQYF. Variable domain in full (rest from reference TRBV11-2 and TRBJ2-7): EAGVAQSPRYKIIEKRQSVAFWCNPISGHATLYWYQQILGQGPKLLIQFQNNGVVDDSQLPKDRFSAERLKGVDSTLKIQPAKLEDSAVYLCASSPQALSSYEQYFGPGTRLTVT.

The chain employs TRBV29-1 and TRBJ2-5; D might be TRBD2 (8 bases). In germline, CDR1 is SQVTM, CDR2 ANQGSEA. V was trimmed by 6 bases and J by 2 bases, leaving 13 bases between them. The CDR3 spans 13 residues. The CDR3 spells CSVGRDRQETQYF. CDR3 DNA sequence: TGCAGCGTCGGGAGGGACAGACAAGAGACCCAGTACTTC.

V usage is TRBV7-2 and J usage is TRBJ1-2, with 9 nucleotides matching TRBD1. V lost 5 bases to trimming and J lost 10 bases; unmatched junction nucleotides: 11. Germline assignment: CDR1 SGHTA and CDR2 FQGNSA. There are 14 residues in the CDR3. In DNA, the CDR3 is TGTGCCAGCAGCCCCCGGGGACAGGGAGTGGTCTACACCTTC. Translated, it gives CASSPRGQGVVYTF.

V usage is TRBV10-2 and J usage is TRBJ1-1, with D perhaps matching TRBD1 (5 bases). Trimming left V 4 bases short and J 4 bases short, with 19 bases between. Germline V gene data show CDR1 as WSHSY and CDR2 as SAAADI. The CDR3 is 16 residues long. CDR3: CASSGGVGGMTTEAFF. CDR3 nucleotide sequence: TGCGCCAGCAGTGGGGGCGTGGGGGGTATGACCACTGAAGCTTTCTTT.

J is TRBJ1-1 and V is TRBV6-6; D not certain. Germline CDR1 and CDR2: MNHNY and SVGAGI (reference sequence). With 0 bases removed from V and 0 bases from J, the gap between germline ends came to 11 bases. There are 16 residues in the CDR3. CDR3 bases: TGTGCCAGCAGTTACTCGGGCCCGTCAATGAACACTGAAGCTTTCTTT. Its translation is CASSYSGPSMNTEAFF.

This chain links TRBV5-1 with TRBJ2-1; 9 bases are shared with TRBD1. The CDR3 runs 14 residues. The V and J ends lost 7 bases and 5 bases, in that order; junction bases with no gene match: 7. The germline CDR1 and CDR2 sequences are SGHRS and YFSETQ. The CDR3 loop reads CASRYRDRDNEQFF. The CDR3 coding sequence is TGCGCCAGCCGCTACCGGGACAGGGACAATGAGCAGTTCTTC.

V gene TRBV5-1 combines with J gene TRBJ1-2; a possible D gene is TRBD1 (5 bases). The germline V and J ends were trimmed by 0 bases and 0 bases, with 18 bases remaining between them. CDR3 length: 18 residues. Germline CDR1 SGHRS, CDR2 YFSETQ. CDR3: CASSLDLGRVSTNYGYTF. The CDR3 DNA reads as TGCGCCAGCAGCTTGGATTTAGGCAGGGTCTCCACTAACTATGGCTACACCTTC.

This clone has only a few counts. The rearrangement uses TRBV18 and TRBJ1-1; perhaps TRBD1 as D (6 bases). The V gene lost 1 base and the J gene lost 5 bases, with 14 bases spanning the gap. The CDR3 has 15 residues. CDR1 KGHSH and CDR2 LQKENI come from the germline V gene. CDR3 sequence reads: CASSPLLGGVTEAFF. DNA for the CDR3: TGTGCCAGCTCACCACTGTTAGGGGGGGTGACTGAAGCTTTCTTT.

Regarding this clone: This specimen includes other DNA sequences encoding the same CDR3. The chain combines TRBV5-4 with TRBJ2-1, with 10 bases that match TRBD1. CDR3 size: 15 residues. Losses at the gene ends were 4 bases for V and 6 bases for J; bases not matched to a gene: 7. The germline CDR1 and CDR2 sequences are SGHNT and YYREEE (reference sequence). CDR3 DNA sequence: TGTGCCAGCAGCGCCCGGGACAGGGGCCCCAATGAGCAGTTCTTC. Amino acid sequence: CASSARDRGPNEQFF.

The rearrangement uses TRBV5-4 and TRBJ1-2, with 9 bases lining up with TRBD1. Germline CDR1 reads SGHNT; CDR2 reads YYREEE (reference sequence). V shed 0 bases and J 10 bases; nucleotides not matched to a gene: 7. The CDR3 length is 14 residues. Here the CDR3 DNA reads TGTGCCAGCAGCTTGGCGGGACAGGGTACAATCTACACCTTC. Translation gives CASSLAGQGTIYTF.

This clone occurred once. The chain is built from TRBV15 and TRBJ1-3, with 8 nucleotides matching TRBD1. The CDR3 contains 18 residues. V was clipped by 1 base and J by 3 bases; unmatched bases: 11. Looked up from germline, CDR1 is LNHNV and CDR2 is YYDKDF (reference sequence). CDR3 sequence: CATSRVAGGISGGNTIYF. DNA of the CDR3: TGTGCCACCAGCAGAGTTGCAGGGGGCATAAGTGGTGGAAACACCATATATTTT. The variable domain in full, completed from reference TRBV15 and TRBJ1-3, reads DAMVIQNPRYQVTQFGKPVTLSCSQTLNHNVMYWYQQKSSQAPKLLFHYYDKDFNNEADTPDNFQSRRPNTSFCFLDIRSPGLGDTAMYLCATSRVAGGISGGNTIYFGEGSWLTVV.

The rearrangement links TRBV27 to TRBJ1-6; possible D gene TRBD1, 5 bases. Germline values: CDR1 MNHEY, CDR2 SMNVEV (reference sequence). This CDR3 spans 15 amino acids. V was clipped by 1 base and J by 9 bases, with 13 bases between them. CDR3 protein: CASSLFRVGGSPLHF. CDR3 in DNA: TGTGCCAGCAGTTTATTCCGCGTCGGGGGTTCACCCCTCCACTTT.

The chain joins TRBV2 to TRBJ2-7; possibly TRBD1 for D (6 bases). Germline lookup yields CDR1 SNHLY and CDR2 FYNNEI. This CDR3 is 15 amino acids long. Trimming pared 0 bases from V and 4 bases from J, leaving 13 bases between. As DNA, the CDR3 is TGTGCCAGCAGTGAAGCAAGTCAGGGGACGTACGAGCAGTACTTC. Amino acid sequence: CASSEASQGTYEQYF.

The V call is TRBV21-1, the J call TRBJ2-7; TRBD1 is the table's D call and was not checked against the DNA. TRBV21-1 is a pseudogene locus. The CDR3 contains 14 residues. CDR3: CASSKEVLTGEQYF. DNA of the CDR3: TGTGCCAGCAGCAAAGAAGTTCTGACAGGCGAGCAGTACTTC.

In this sample, this clone turned up a few times. In DNA, the CDR3 is TGTGCCAGCAGCTTAAGGGCCAGGGGGGAGTCACCCCTCCACTTT. This sequence encodes CASSLRARGESPLHF. The chain recombines TRBV7-3 with TRBJ1-6; 7 nucleotides line up with TRBD1. The CDR3 totals 15 residues. V shed 1 base, J shed 10 bases, and the junction held 7 bases outside the gene matches. The V gene's germline CDR1 is SGHTA and CDR2 FQGTGA.

This clone came up a few times. The chain is built from TRBV6-6 and TRBJ2-7; D may be TRBD1 (5 bases). Germline V gene sequence: CDR1 MNHNY, CDR2 SVGAGI (reference sequence). The V gene lost 4 bases and the J gene lost 4 bases, with 11 bases spanning the gap. CDR3 length: 13 residues. CDR3 protein: CASSSAGKYEQYF. In nucleotides, the CDR3 is TGTGCCAGCAGTTCGGCAGGGAAGTACGAGCAGTACTTC.

The V call is TRBV13, the J call TRBJ1-3; 8 bases map to TRBD1. V gave up 3 bases and J gave up 8 bases; unmatched junction bases: 9. CDR1 and CDR2 (germline): PRHDT, FYEKMQ (reference sequence). The CDR3 has 15 amino acids. The CDR3 loop is CASSLVQGASDTIYF. Written as DNA, the CDR3 is TGTGCCAGCAGCTTGGTGCAGGGGGCGTCGGACACCATATATTTT.

The chain joins TRBV11-2 to TRBJ2-5, with TRBD1 matching 9 bases. Germline V gene data show CDR1 as SGHAT and CDR2 as FQNNGV. V shed 7 bases, J shed 5 bases, and the junction held 11 bases outside the gene matches. CDR3 length equals 15 residues. DNA for the CDR3: TGTGCCAGCAAACCCCAACAGGGGGCCGGGGAGACCCAGTACTTC. Its translation is CASKPQQGAGETQYF.

This clone was recorded once. The CDR3 coding sequence is TGTGCCAGCAGCGCCGACATTTTCTCCTACAATGAGCAGTTCTTC. Translated, it gives CASSADIFSYNEQFF. V usage is TRBV9 and J usage is TRBJ2-1; D is uncertain. Trimming pared 3 bases from V and 0 bases from J, leaving 10 bases between. CDR3 length: 15 residues. CDR1 SGDLS and CDR2 YYNGEE come from the germline V gene.

This chain uses TRBV4-1 with TRBJ2-5; a possible D gene is TRBD1 (6 bases). The V end was cut by 0 bases, the J end by 1 base, with 15 bases between. The CDR3 spans 17 residues. The germline gives CDR1 MGHRA, CDR2 YSYEKL. The CDR3 DNA reads as TGCGCCAGCAGCCAAGATCCGGGACAAAACTTCCAAGAGACCCAGTACTTC. It translates to CASSQDPGQNFQETQYF.

The chain carries TRBV6-5 and TRBJ2-7; no definite D call. Germline V CDR1 and CDR2: MNHEY, SVGAGI. V was cut by 6 bases and J by 5 bases, with 14 bases left in between. This CDR3 comprises 13 residues. The CDR3 loop is CASSPRIGDEQYF. The CDR3 DNA follows: TGTGCCAGCAGCCCCAGGATAGGCGACGAGCAGTACTTC.

The chain combines TRBV19 with TRBJ2-1; 8 bases agree with TRBD2. Germline values: CDR1 LNHDA, CDR2 SQIVND (reference sequence). This CDR3 is built from 14 residues. V trimming: 3 bases; J trimming: 5 bases; junction bases outside the gene matches: 3. The CDR3 sequence: CASSMLAGNNEQFF. In DNA form, the CDR3 reads TGTGCCAGTAGTATGTTAGCGGGAAACAATGAGCAGTTCTTC.